This T cell receptor beta chain was found in a study of early T cells in non-severe SARS-CoV-2 infection. Across the study: Chains from this unsorted whole-blood bulk RNA could not be paired. Notes on the study in general: Matching results from VDJdb favored anti-spike CD8 responses, leaving private and CD4 specificities undetected.

There are many counts of this clonotype. Its antigen is unknown. Germline V CDR1 and CDR2: MNHNY, SVGAGI (reference sequence). V lost 7 bases and J lost 2, with 17 bases in between. The CDR3 runs to 16 residues. The TCR library protocol was used to attach unique molecular identifiers. These identifiers were attached to individual cDNA molecules. TCRdb ran MiXCR on the 5' RACE reads and lists one entry per CDR3 protein. The data contain tens of thousands of distinct CDR3 sequences, roughly 5% of them singletons. The sequence was collected from an adult who was a healthcare worker with PCR-confirmed SARS-CoV-2 infection or an uninfected control (not recorded which). The chain couples TRBV6-6 to TRBJ2-2; tentative D call: TRBD1 (5 bases). The sample comprised whole blood. The CDR3 region is CASTRKQGANTGELFF. CDR3 sequence (DNA): TGTGCCAGCACCAGGAAGCAAGGGGCTAACACCGGGGAGCTGTTTTTT.